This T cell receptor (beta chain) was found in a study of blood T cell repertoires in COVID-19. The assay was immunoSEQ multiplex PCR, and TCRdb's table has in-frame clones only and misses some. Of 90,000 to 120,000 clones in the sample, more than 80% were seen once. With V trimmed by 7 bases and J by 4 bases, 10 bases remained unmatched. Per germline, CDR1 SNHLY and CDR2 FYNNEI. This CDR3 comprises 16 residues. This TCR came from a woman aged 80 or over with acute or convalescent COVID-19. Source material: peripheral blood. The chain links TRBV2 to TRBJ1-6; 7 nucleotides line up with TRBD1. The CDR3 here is CASIDIHRGYNSPLHF. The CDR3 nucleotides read TGTGCCAGCATCGATATACACAGGGGATATAATTCACCCCTCCACTTT.